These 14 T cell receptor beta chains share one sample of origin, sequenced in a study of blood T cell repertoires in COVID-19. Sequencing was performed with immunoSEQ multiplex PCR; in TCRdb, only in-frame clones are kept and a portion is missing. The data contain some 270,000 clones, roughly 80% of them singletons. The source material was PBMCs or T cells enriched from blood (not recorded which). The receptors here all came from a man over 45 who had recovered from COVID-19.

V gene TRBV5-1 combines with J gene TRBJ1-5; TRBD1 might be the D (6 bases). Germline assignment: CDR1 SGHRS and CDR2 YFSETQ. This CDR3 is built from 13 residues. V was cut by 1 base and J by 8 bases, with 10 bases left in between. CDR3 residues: CASSLNGGEPQHF. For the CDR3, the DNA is TGCGCCAGCAGCTTGAATGGGGGCGAGCCCCAGCATTTT. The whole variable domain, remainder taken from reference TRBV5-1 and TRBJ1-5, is KAGVTQTPRYLIKTRGQQVTLSCSPISGHRSVSWYQQTPGQGLQFLFEYFSETQRNKGNFPGRFSGRQFSNSRSEMNVSTLELGDSALYLCASSLNGGEPQHFGDGTRLSIL.

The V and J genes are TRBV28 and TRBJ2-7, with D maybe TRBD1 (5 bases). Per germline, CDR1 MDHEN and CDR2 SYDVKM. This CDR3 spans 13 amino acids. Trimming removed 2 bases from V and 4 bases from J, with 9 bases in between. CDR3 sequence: CASSLDSLYEQYF. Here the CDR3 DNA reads TGTGCCAGCAGTTTAGACAGCTTATACGAGCAGTACTTC. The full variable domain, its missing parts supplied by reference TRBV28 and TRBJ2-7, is DVKVTQSSRYLVKRTGEKVFLECVQDMDHENMFWYRQDPGLGLRLIYFSYDVKMKEKGDIPEGYSVSREKKERFSLILESASTNQTSMYLCASSLDSLYEQYFGPGTRLTVT.

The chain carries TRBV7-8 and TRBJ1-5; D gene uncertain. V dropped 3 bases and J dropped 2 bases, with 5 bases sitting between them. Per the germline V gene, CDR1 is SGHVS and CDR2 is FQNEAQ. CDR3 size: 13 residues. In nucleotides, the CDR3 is TGTGCCAGCAGCTTTCGGGGCAATCAGCCCCAGCATTTT. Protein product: CASSFRGNQPQHF.

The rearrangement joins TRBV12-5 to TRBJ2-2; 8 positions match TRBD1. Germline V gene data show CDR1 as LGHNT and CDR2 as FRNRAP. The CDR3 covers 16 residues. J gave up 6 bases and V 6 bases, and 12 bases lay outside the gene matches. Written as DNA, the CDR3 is TGTGCTAGTGGACTAGACAGGGGCGGATGGGCCGGGGAGCTGTTTTTT. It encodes CASGLDRGGWAGELFF.

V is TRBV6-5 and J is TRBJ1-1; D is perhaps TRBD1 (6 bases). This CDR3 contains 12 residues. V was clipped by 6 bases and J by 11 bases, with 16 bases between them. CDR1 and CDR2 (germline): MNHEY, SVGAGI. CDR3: CASSDYRVWAFF. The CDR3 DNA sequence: TGTGCCAGCAGCGACTACAGGGTTTGGGCTTTCTTT.

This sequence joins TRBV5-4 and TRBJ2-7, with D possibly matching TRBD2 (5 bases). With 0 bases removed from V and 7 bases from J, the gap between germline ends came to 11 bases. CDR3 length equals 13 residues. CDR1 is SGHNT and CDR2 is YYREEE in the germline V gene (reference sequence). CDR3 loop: CASSLDEGKEQYF. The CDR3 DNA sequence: TGTGCCAGCAGCTTGGATGAGGGTAAGGAGCAGTACTTC.

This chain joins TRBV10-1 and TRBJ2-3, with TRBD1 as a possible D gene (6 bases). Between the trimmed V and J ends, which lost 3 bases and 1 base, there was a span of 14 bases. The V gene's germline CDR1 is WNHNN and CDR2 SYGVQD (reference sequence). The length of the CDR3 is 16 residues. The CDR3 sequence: CASSDYRAVGTDTQYF. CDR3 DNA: TGCGCCAGCAGTGACTACAGGGCAGTAGGCACAGATACGCAGTATTTT.

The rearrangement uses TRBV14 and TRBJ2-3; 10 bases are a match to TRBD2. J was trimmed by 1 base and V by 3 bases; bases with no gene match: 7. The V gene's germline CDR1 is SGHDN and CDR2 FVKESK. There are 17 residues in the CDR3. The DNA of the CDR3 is TGTGCCAGCAGCCAGACAACCGGGACTAGCGGCACAGATACGCAGTATTTT. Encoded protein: CASSQTTGTSGTDTQYF.

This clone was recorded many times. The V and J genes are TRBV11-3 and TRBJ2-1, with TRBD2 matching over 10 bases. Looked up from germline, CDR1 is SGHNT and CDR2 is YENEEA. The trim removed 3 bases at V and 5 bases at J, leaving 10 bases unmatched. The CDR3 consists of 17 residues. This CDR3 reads CASSFTSGVPTDNEQFF. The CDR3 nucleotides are TGTGCCAGCAGCTTTACTAGCGGGGTCCCTACGGACAATGAGCAGTTCTTC.

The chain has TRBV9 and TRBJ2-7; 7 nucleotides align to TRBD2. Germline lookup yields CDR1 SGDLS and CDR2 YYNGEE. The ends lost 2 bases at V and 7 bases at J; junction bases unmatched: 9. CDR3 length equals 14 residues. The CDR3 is CASSVGEGQREQYF. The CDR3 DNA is TGTGCCAGCAGCGTTGGGGAGGGCCAGAGGGAGCAGTACTTC.

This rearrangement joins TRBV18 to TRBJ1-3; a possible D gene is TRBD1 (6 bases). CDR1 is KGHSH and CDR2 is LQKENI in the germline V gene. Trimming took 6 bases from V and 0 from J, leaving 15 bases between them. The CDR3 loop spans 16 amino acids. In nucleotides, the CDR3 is TGTGCCAGCTCCCCCACAGGGTATGACTCTGGAAACACCATATATTTT. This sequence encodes CASSPTGYDSGNTIYF.

CDR3 sequence: CASSSVAGDQETQYF. The CDR3 DNA reads TGTGCCAGCAGCTCCGTAGCGGGAGACCAAGAGACCCAGTACTTC. V and J are TRBV5-6 and TRBJ2-5; TRBD2 matches at 9 bases. Looked up from germline, CDR1 is SGHDT and CDR2 is YYEEEE. J was trimmed by 0 bases and V by 3 bases; bases with no gene match: 3. The CDR3 extends over 15 amino acids.

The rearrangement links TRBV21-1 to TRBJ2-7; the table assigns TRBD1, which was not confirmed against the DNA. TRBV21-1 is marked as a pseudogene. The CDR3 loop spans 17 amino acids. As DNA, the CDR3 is TGTGCCAGCAGCAAAGGAATTATGGGGACAGCGGCCTACGAGCAGTACTTC. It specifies CASSKGIMGTAAYEQYF.

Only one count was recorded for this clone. CDR3 in amino acids: CASSYTRQETQYF. In DNA, the CDR3 is TGTGCCAGCAGTTATACCAGACAAGAGACCCAGTACTTC. The chain has TRBV6-1 and TRBJ2-5; D unresolved. CDR1 MNHNS and CDR2 SASEGT come from the germline V gene. The CDR3 runs to 13 residues. Trimming left V 5 bases short and J 2 bases short, with 9 bases between.